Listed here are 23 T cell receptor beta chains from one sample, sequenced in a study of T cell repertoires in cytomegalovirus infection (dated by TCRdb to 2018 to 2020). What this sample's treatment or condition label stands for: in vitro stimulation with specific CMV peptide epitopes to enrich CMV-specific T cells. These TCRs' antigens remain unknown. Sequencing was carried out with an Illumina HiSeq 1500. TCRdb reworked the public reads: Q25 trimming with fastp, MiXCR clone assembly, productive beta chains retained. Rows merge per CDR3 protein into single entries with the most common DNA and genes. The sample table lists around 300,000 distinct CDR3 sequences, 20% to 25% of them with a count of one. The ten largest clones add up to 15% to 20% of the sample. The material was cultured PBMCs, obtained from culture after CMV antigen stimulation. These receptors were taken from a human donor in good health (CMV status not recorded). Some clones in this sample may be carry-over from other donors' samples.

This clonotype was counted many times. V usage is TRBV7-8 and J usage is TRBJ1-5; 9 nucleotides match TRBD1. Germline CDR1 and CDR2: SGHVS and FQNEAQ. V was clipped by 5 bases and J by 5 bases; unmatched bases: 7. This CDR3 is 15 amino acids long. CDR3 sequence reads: CASSQGGQGYQPQHF. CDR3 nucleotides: TGTGCCAGCAGCCAAGGGGGACAGGGATATCAGCCCCAGCATTTT.

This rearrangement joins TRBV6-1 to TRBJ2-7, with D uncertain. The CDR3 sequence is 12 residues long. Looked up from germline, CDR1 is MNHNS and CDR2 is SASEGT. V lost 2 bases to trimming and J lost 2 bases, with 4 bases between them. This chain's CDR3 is CASSENAYEQYV. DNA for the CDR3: TGTGCCAGCAGTGAAAATGCCTACGAGCAGTACGTC.

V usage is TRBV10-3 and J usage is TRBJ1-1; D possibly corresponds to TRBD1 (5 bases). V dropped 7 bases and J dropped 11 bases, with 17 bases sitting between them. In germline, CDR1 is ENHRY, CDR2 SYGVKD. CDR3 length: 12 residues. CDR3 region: CAIITSQGGAFF. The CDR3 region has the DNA TGTGCCATCATAACCTCCCAGGGAGGGGCTTTCTTT.

CDR3 nucleotides: TGTGCCAGCAGCTTAGATTGGGACCGCCCTGGTATGAACACTGAAGCTTTCTTT. Translating gives CASSLDWDRPGMNTEAFF. The chain has TRBV11-2 and TRBJ1-1, with TRBD1 as a possible D gene (5 bases). The V end was cut by 0 bases, the J end by 0 bases, with 17 bases between. The CDR3 has 18 residues. Germline V gives CDR1 SGHAT, CDR2 FQNNGV.

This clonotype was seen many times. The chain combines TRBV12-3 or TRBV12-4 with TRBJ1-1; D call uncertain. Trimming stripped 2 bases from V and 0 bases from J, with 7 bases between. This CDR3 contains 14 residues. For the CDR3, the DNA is TGTGCCAGCAGTTTAAGGGCCTTGAACACTGAAGCTTTCTTT. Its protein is CASSLRALNTEAFF.

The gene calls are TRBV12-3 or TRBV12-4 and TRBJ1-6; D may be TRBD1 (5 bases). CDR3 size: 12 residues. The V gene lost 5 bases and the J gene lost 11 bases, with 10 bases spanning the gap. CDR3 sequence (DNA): TGTGCCAGCAGTCCTGGGACCCCACCCCTCCACTTT. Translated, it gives CASSPGTPPLHF.

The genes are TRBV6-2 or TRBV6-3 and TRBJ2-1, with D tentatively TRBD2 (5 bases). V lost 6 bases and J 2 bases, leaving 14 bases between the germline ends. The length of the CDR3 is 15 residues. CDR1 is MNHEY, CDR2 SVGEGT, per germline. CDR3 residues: CASRGWGVPYNEQFF. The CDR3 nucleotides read TGTGCCAGCAGGGGGTGGGGAGTGCCCTACAATGAGCAGTTCTTC.

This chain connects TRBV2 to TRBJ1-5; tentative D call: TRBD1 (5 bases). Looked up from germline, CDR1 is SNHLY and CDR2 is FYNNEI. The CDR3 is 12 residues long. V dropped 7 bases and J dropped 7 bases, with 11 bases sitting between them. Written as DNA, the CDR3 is TGTGCCAGCAAAAACAGGCGACAGCCCCAGCATTTT. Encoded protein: CASKNRRQPQHF.

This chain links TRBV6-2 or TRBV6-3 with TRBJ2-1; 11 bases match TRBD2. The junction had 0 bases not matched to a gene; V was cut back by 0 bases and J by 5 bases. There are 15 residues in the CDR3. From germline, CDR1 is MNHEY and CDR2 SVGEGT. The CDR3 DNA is TGTGCCAGCAGTTACTCTAGCGGGAGGGACAATGAGCAGTTCTTC. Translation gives CASSYSSGRDNEQFF.

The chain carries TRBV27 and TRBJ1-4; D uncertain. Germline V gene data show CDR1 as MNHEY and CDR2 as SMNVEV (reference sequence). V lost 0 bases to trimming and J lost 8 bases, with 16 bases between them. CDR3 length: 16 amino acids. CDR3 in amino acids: CASSLSPEGRREKLFF. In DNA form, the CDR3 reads TGTGCCAGCAGTTTATCACCTGAAGGGCGTCGGGAAAAACTGTTTTTT.

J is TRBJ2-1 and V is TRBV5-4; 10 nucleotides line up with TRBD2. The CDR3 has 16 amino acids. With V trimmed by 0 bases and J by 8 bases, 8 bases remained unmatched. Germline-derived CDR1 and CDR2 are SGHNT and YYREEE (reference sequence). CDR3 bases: TGTGCCAGCAGCTTGGGGGGCCTAGCGGGAGTCCATGAGCAGTTCTTC. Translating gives CASSLGGLAGVHEQFF.

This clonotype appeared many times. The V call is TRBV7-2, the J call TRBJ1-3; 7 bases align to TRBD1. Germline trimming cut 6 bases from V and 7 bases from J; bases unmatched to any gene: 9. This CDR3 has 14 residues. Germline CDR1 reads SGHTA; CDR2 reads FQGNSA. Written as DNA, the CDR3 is TGTGCCAGCAGTTACAGGGGCCTGATGAACACCATATATTTT. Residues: CASSYRGLMNTIYF.

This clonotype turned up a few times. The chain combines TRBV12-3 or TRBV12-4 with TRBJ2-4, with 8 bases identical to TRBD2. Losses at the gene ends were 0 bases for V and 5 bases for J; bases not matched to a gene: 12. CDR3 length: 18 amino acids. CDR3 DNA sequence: TGTGCCAGCAGTTTAGCGCTGTCGGTAGCGGGACTCCAAAACATTCAGTACTTC. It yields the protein CASSLALSVAGLQNIQYF.

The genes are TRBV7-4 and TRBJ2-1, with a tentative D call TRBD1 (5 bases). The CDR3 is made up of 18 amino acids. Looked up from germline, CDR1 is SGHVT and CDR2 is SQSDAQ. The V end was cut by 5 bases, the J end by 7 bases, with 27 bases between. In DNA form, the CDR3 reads TGTGCCAGCAGCCTCTCTGGGTCGGCAGGGCCCCCTGGGAATGAGCAGTTCTTC. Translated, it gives CASSLSGSAGPPGNEQFF.

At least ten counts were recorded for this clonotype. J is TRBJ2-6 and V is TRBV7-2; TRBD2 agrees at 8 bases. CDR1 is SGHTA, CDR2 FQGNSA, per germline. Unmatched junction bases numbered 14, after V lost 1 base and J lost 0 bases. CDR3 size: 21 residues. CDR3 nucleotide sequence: TGTGCCAGCAGCTTAGACGCGGTATCTAGCGGGCACTACTCTGGGGCCAACGTCCTGACTTTC. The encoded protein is CASSLDAVSSGHYSGANVLTF.

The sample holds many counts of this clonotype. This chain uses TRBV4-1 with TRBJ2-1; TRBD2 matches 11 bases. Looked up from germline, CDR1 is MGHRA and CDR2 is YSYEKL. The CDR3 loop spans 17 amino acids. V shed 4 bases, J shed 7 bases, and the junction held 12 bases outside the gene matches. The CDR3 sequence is CASSRIAGGPRRNEQFF. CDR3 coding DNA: TGCGCCAGCAGCCGTATAGCGGGAGGGCCTCGGAGGAATGAGCAGTTCTTC.

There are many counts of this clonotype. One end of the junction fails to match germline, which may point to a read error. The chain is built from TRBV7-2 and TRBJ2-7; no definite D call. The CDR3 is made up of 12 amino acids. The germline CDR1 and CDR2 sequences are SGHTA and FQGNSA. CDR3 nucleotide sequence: TGTGCCAGCACCTTAGCTGGGTACGAGCAGTACTTC. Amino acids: CASTLAGYEQYF.

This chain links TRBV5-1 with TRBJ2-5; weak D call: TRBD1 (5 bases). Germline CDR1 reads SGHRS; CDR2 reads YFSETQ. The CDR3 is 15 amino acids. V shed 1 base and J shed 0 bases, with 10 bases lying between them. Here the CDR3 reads CASSLRGQYQETQYF. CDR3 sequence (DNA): TGCGCCAGCAGCTTGAGGGGTCAGTACCAAGAGACCCAGTACTTC.

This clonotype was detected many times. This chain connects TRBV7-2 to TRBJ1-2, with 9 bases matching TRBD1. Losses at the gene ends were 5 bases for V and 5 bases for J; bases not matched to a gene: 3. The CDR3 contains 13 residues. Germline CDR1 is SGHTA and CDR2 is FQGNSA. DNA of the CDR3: TGTGCCAGCAGCCAAGGACAGGGGTATGGCTACACCTTC. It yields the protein CASSQGQGYGYTF.

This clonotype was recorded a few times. CDR3 sequence: CASSLARDIGGNTIYF. CDR3 DNA sequence: TGTGCCAGCAGCTTAGCGAGGGACATTGGCGGAAACACCATATATTTT. The chain recombines TRBV7-9 with TRBJ1-3, with D perhaps matching TRBD1 (6 bases). The V end lost 0 bases, the J end lost 4 bases, and 13 bases lay between the germline ends. Germline CDR1 and CDR2: SEHNR and FQNEAQ (reference sequence). The CDR3 spans 16 residues.

The CDR3 DNA follows: TGTGCCAGCAGCTCAGGACTAGCGGGAGGCGGAGAGACCCAGTACTTC. Its protein is CASSSGLAGGGETQYF. The chain has TRBV7-2 and TRBJ2-5, with TRBD2 matching 14 bases. CDR1 and CDR2 (germline): SGHTA, FQGNSA. The V gene end was trimmed by 4 bases and the J gene end by 4 bases; junction bases not matched to a gene: 5. The length of the CDR3 is 16 residues.

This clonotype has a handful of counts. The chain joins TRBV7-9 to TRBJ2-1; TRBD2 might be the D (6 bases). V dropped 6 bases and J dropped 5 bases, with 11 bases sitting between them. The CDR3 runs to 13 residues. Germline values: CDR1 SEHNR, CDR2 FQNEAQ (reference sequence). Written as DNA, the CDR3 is TGTGCCAGCAGGTCATCGGGGGACAATGAGCAGTTCTTC. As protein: CASRSSGDNEQFF. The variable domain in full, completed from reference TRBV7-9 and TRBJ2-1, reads DTGVSQNPRHKITKRGQNVTFRCDPISEHNRLYWYRQTLGQGPEFLTYFQNEAQLEKSRLLSDRFSAERPKGSFSTLEIQRTEQGDSAMYLCASRSSGDNEQFFGPGTRLTVL.

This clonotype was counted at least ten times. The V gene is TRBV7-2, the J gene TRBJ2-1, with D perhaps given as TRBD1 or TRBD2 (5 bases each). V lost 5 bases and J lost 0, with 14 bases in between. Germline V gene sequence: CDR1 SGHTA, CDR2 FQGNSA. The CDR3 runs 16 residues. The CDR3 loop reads CASSPSTGLSYNEQFF. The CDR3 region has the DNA TGTGCCAGCAGCCCCTCAACGGGGCTCTCCTACAATGAGCAGTTCTTC.